This T cell receptor beta chain is from a study of graft-versus-host responses after intestinal transplantation. Sequencing used immunoSEQ multiplex PCR; TCRdb keeps in-frame clones, though not all of them. The data hold about 97,000 clones, with roughly 90% observed a single time. This receptor was identified in a human patient who received an intestinal transplant, so some T cells may come from the graft donor. Sequenced here: PBMCs, sampled 450 to 480 days after intestinal transplant.

As DNA, the CDR3 is TGTGCCAGCAGCCAAGAGACAGGATCTCACTACGAGCAGTACTTC. Translation: CASSQETGSHYEQYF. V is TRBV14 and J is TRBJ2-7, with a possible D match to TRBD1 (6 bases). This CDR3 has 15 amino acids. V lost 0 bases and J 3 bases, leaving 12 bases between the germline ends. CDR1 and CDR2 from the germline V gene are SGHDN and FVKESK.